Listed below are T cell receptor beta chains from one sample, sequenced in a study of regulatory T cells in long-lasting Graves disease. TCRdb analysed the multiplex PCR reads with MiXCR anew, one entry per CDR3 protein. The repertoire has around 460,000 distinct CDR3 sequences, roughly 22% of them found once; the top ten carry approximately 14%. This material consisted of peripheral blood mononuclear cells (PBMCs), taken when the disease was refractory, from a patient treated with antithyroid drugs. Receptors were obtained from a female donor with Graves disease. Each CDR3 is given with its conserved first and last residue. The D gene is left open where the match is weak. Size tells how often a clone was seen (once, few, many) or the class of an expanded clone, and some rows leave it out.

TRBV5-5	NA	NA	TRBJ1-1	CASSLRGRSNTEAFF	TGTGCCAGCAGCTTACGGGGCAGATCGAACACTGAAGCTTTCTTT
TRBV6-2/TRBV6-3	TRBD2	NA	TRBJ2-3	CASSYRDYLLNTQYF	TGTGCCAGCAGTTACCGGGACTACCTACTTAATACGCAGTATTTT
TRBV6-2/TRBV6-3	NA	many	TRBJ2-5	CASSFLAPRFQETQYF	TGTGCCAGCAGTTTTTTGGCGCCACGGTTTCAAGAGACCCAGTACTTC
TRBV3-1	NA	few	TRBJ1-3	CASSQGWRENTIYF	TGTGCCAGCAGCCAAGGGTGGCGCGAAAACACCATATATTTT
TRBV28	NA	many	TRBJ2-7	CASRARGIGSYEQYF	TGTGCCAGCAGGGCTAGGGGAATAGGCTCCTACGAGCAGTACTTC
TRBV5-1	NA	few	TRBJ2-1	CASSLQGGGEGSYNEQFF	TGCGCCAGCAGCCTCCAAGGAGGGGGCGAGGGCTCCTACAATGAGCAGTTCTTC
TRBV4-1	NA	NA	TRBJ2-7	CASSQTGLYEQYF	TGCGCCAGCAGCCAGACAGGACTATACGAGCAGTACTTC
TRBV6-5	TRBD1	NA	TRBJ2-2	CASSYLQGSSPGELFF	TGTGCCAGCAGTTACTTACAGGGGTCGTCACCCGGGGAGCTGTTTTTT
TRBV6-1	NA	few	TRBJ2-7	CASSEARQGRNEQYF	TGTGCCAGCAGTGAAGCTCGGCAGGGGCGGAACGAGCAGTACTTC
TRBV5-5	NA	NA	TRBJ2-7	CASSYRGQGVSYEQYF	TGTGCCAGCAGCTACCGGGGGCAGGGAGTCTCCTACGAGCAGTACTTC
TRBV28	TRBD1	many	TRBJ1-2	CASSSGTGARGYTF	TGTGCCAGCAGTTCCGGGACAGGGGCTCGGGGCTACACCTTC
TRBV6-2/TRBV6-3	NA	many	TRBJ2-7	CASSYAGQSSYEQYF	TGTGCCAGCAGTTACGCGGGACAAAGCTCCTACGAGCAGTACTTC
TRBV7-9	TRBD2	NA	TRBJ2-7	CASSSHSGGPPYEQYF	TGTGCCAGCAGCTCTCATAGCGGGGGCCCACCCTACGAGCAGTACTTC
TRBV6-2/TRBV6-3	NA	many	TRBJ2-7	CASSEVGYEQYF	TGTGCCAGCAGTGAAGTCGGCTACGAGCAGTACTTC
TRBV19	NA	NA	TRBJ2-7	CASSLPAAPYEQYF	TGTGCCAGTAGTCTCCCGGCTGCCCCCTACGAGCAGTACTTC
TRBV7-2	NA	many	TRBJ2-7	CASSSVTGRTYEQYF	TGTGCCAGCAGCTCGGTTACAGGGAGGACCTACGAGCAGTACTTC
TRBV6-1	NA	NA	TRBJ1-6	CASTKRAGPLDSPLHF	TGTGCCAGCACCAAGCGGGCAGGGCCGCTAGATTCACCCCTCCACTTT
TRBV7-9	TRBD2	many	TRBJ2-7	CASSDSGDHYEQYF	TGTGCCAGCAGCGACAGCGGGGACCACTACGAGCAGTACTTC
TRBV28	NA	NA	TRBJ1-1	CASTPQGYTEAFF	TGTGCCAGCACCCCACAGGGATACACTGAAGCTTTCTTT
TRBV18	NA	NA	TRBJ1-2	CASSLKNRDGYTF	TGTGCCAGCTCACTAAAGAACAGAGATGGCTACACCTTC
TRBV9	NA	few	TRBJ2-1	CASSVEAEDYNEQFF	TGTGCCAGCAGCGTAGAAGCGGAAGATTACAATGAGCAGTTCTTC
TRBV7-2	NA	many	TRBJ2-5	CASSPYRTEETQYF	TGTGCCAGCAGCCCTTATAGGACAGAAGAGACCCAGTACTTC
TRBV5-5	NA	few	TRBJ2-7	CASSSRSFDYGGYEQYF	TGTGCCAGCAGCTCGCGGTCGTTCGATTATGGGGGCTACGAGCAGTACTTC
TRBV19	NA	NA	TRBJ2-7	CASQRSAASYEQYF	TGTGCCAGTCAACGGTCGGCGGCCTCCTACGAGCAGTACTTC
TRBV27	NA	NA	TRBJ2-7	CASSFNWEGPYEQYF	TGTGCCAGCAGTTTTAACTGGGAAGGTCCCTACGAGCAGTACTTC
TRBV10-3	NA	many	TRBJ1-1	CAISDQDSPNTEAFF	TGTGCCATCAGTGACCAGGACAGTCCGAACACTGAAGCTTTCTTT
TRBV20-1	NA	many	TRBJ2-2	CSASPGGADTGELFF	TGCAGTGCTAGTCCCGGGGGCGCGGACACCGGGGAGCTGTTTTTT
TRBV20-1	NA	NA	TRBJ2-3	CSAADRVGGDTQYF	TGCAGTGCAGCTGACAGGGTCGGGGGAGATACGCAGTATTTT
TRBV6-1	TRBD1	many	TRBJ1-2	CASSQTGGSHYTF	TGTGCCAGCAGTCAGACAGGGGGAAGTCACTACACCTTC
TRBV7-9	NA	many	TRBJ1-2	CASSLVQGDGYTF	TGTGCCAGCAGCTTAGTACAGGGAGATGGCTACACCTTC
TRBV6-5	TRBD1	NA	TRBJ2-7	CASSLRTGGFKQYF	TGTGCCAGCAGTTTACGGACAGGGGGCTTTAAGCAGTACTTC
TRBV20-1	NA	few	TRBJ2-2	CSARGANTGELFF	TGCAGTGCTAGGGGCGCGAACACCGGGGAGCTGTTTTTT
TRBV7-2	NA	NA	TRBJ2-5	CASSPQARLRETQYF	TGTGCCAGCAGCCCCCAAGCGAGGCTAAGGGAGACCCAGTACTTC
TRBV10-3	NA	few	TRBJ1-4	CAISESTGRLFF	TGTGCCATCAGTGAGTCTACAGGGAGACTGTTTTTT
TRBV12-3/TRBV12-4	TRBD1	few	TRBJ1-5	CASSLSSGQGVVRPQHF	TGTGCCAGCAGTTTAAGCTCTGGGCAGGGGGTAGTTCGGCCCCAGCATTTT
TRBV11-1	NA	NA	TRBJ2-1	CASSSTDNEQFF	TGTGCCAGCAGCTCAACTGACAATGAGCAGTTCTTC
TRBV7-2	TRBD2	many	TRBJ2-5	CASSKSGSWQETQYF	TGTGCCAGCAGCAAAAGCGGGAGTTGGCAAGAGACCCAGTACTTC
TRBV24-1	TRBD1	many	TRBJ1-2	CATSDQTGTGYTF	TGTGCCACCAGTGACCAGACAGGGACCGGCTACACCTTC
TRBV3-1	TRBD2	NA	TRBJ2-7	CASKRSGRSSYEQYF	TGTGCCAGCAAACGGAGCGGGAGGAGTTCCTACGAGCAGTACTTC
TRBV2	NA	many	TRBJ1-6	CASMTESSYNSPLHF	TGTGCCAGCATGACGGAGAGCTCCTATAATTCACCCCTCCACTTT
TRBV4-3	TRBD1	many	TRBJ1-6	CASSRNHRGNNSPLHF	TGCGCCAGCAGCCGTAACCACAGGGGCAATAATTCACCCCTCCACTTT
TRBV28	NA	many	TRBJ1-6	CASSGRRAYNSPLHF	TGTGCCAGCAGTGGACGACGAGCCTATAATTCACCCCTCCACTTT
TRBV3-1	NA	few	TRBJ1-1	CASSQVRGGRRTEAFF	TGTGCCAGCAGCCAAGTTCGTGGGGGCAGGAGGACTGAAGCTTTCTTT
TRBV7-3	NA	many	TRBJ1-6	CASSLNLRYSPLHF	TGTGCCAGCAGCTTAAATCTAAGATATTCACCCCTCCACTTT
TRBV6-1	NA	few	TRBJ1-5	CASNEGSFSNQPQHF	TGTGCCAGCAACGAGGGAAGCTTTAGCAATCAGCCCCAGCATTTT
TRBV29-1	NA	NA	TRBJ2-6	CSVESTDSGANVLTF	TGCAGCGTTGAAAGCACGGACTCTGGGGCCAACGTCCTGACTTTC
TRBV12-3/TRBV12-4	TRBD1	NA	TRBJ1-1	CASSPRQGENTEAFF	TGTGCCAGCTCACCCCGACAGGGTGAGAACACTGAAGCTTTCTTT
TRBV2	TRBD1	many	TRBJ2-7	CASRETGGTDYEQYF	TGTGCCAGCAGGGAGACAGGGGGCACTGACTACGAGCAGTACTTC
TRBV11-2	NA	few	TRBJ1-2	CASSQASADGYGYTF	TGCGCCAGCAGCCAGGCCTCCGCGGATGGGTATGGCTACACCTTC
TRBV7-2	TRBD2	many	TRBJ2-2	CASTAGLAGGHTGELFF	TGTGCCAGCACCGCTGGACTAGCGGGGGGACACACCGGGGAGCTGTTTTTT
TRBV6-2/TRBV6-3	TRBD2	few	TRBJ2-1	CASSLPSGRASEQFF	TGTGCCAGCAGTCTTCCTAGCGGGAGGGCCAGTGAGCAGTTCTTC
TRBV2	TRBD1	many	TRBJ2-7	CASSAGRGQGSYEQYF	TGTGCCAGCAGTGCAGGGCGGGGACAGGGGTCCTACGAGCAGTACTTC
TRBV28	TRBD1	many	TRBJ1-5	CASSDRGPGQPQHF	TGTGCCAGCAGTGACAGGGGGCCTGGACAGCCCCAGCATTTT
TRBV30	NA	NA	TRBJ1-3	CAWRRPGNTIYF	TGTGCCTGGAGACGGCCAGGAAACACCATATATTTT
TRBV2	NA	many	TRBJ1-4	CASSDTGTNEKLFF	TGTGCCAGCAGTGATACAGGGACGAACGAAAAACTGTTTTTT
TRBV2	TRBD2	many	TRBJ2-4	CASSEFLAGGHIQYF	TGTGCCAGCAGTGAATTCCTAGCGGGGGGTCACATTCAGTACTTC
TRBV7-9	NA	many	TRBJ2-5	CASSLSLRDQTQYF	TGTGCCAGCAGCTTGAGTCTGCGGGACCAGACCCAGTACTTC
TRBV7-8	TRBD1	many	TRBJ2-5	CASSLGTGVVGTQYF	TGTGCCAGCAGCTTAGGGACAGGGGTTGTTGGTACCCAGTACTTC
TRBV6-1	NA	NA	TRBJ2-2	CASRRTTNTGELFF	TGTGCCAGCAGAAGGACGACGAACACCGGGGAGCTGTTTTTT
TRBV14	NA	few	TRBJ1-3	CASSRWQGESGNTIYF	TGTGCCAGCAGCCGGTGGCAGGGAGAGTCTGGAAACACCATATATTTT